This T cell receptor beta chain appears in the sequencing data of a study of cytomegalovirus exposure and HLA in healthy donors. Study-wide results and limits: Testing in vitro showed a few CMV-associated chains specific for CMV antigens. Researchers reported in a later analysis that a missense DCLRE1C variant was tied to TCR beta V- and J-gene trimming. Links to common viral pathogens appeared, in a later analysis, for several of the most significant clusters. For presence/absence analyses, sequencing depth was assumed to be roughly uniform across donors.

Primers for the PCR totalled 60 Vbeta and 13 Jbeta. TCRdb's copy holds only in-frame clones and misses some; the assay was immunoSEQ multiplex PCR. The sample has roughly 240,000 clones, approximately 84% seen once. The germline V gene has CDR1 MNHEY and CDR2 SMNVEV (reference sequence). This CDR3 has 15 residues. V lost 2 bases, J lost 2 bases, and 10 bases lay in between. Points on this clone: No antigen is known for it. Other DNA sequences in this specimen translate into the identical CDR3.

Sequencing was carried out using PBMCs. The chain joins TRBV27 to TRBJ1-5; D not resolved. The origin of this receptor is a girl aged 2 to 10 in good health and CMV-seronegative. DNA of the CDR3: TGTGCCAGCAGTTTAACGGGTTTGGGCAATCAGCCCCAGCATTTT. Protein sequence: CASSLTGLGNQPQHF.